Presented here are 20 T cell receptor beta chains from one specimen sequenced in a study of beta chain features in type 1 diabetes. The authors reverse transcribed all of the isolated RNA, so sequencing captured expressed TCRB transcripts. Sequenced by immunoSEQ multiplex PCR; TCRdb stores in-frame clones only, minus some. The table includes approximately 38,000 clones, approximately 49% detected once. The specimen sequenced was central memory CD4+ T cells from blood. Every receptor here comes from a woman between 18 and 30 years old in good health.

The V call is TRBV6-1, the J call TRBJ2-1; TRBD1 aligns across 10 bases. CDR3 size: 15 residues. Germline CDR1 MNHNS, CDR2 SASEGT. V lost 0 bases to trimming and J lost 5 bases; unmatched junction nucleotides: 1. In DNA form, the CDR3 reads TGTGCCAGCAGTGAAGCCGGGACAGGGGACAATGAGCAGTTCTTC. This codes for CASSEAGTGDNEQFF.

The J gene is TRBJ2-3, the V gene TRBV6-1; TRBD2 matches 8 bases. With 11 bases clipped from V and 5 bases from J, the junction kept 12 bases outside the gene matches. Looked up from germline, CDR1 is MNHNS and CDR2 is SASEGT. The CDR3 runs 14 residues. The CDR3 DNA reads TGTGCCTCTCAATTCCGGGAGGGCCGAGATACGCAGTATTTT. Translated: CASQFREGRDTQYF.

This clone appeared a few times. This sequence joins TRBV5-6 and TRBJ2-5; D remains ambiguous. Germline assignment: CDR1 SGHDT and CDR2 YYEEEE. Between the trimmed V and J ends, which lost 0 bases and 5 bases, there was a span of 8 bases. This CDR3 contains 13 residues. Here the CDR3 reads CASSLEATETQYF. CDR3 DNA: TGTGCCAGCAGCTTGGAAGCCACTGAGACCCAGTACTTC.

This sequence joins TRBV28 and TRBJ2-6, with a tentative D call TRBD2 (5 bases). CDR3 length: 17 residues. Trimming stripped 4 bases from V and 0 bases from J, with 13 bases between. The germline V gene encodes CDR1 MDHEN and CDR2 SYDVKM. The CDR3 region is CASSSRTHSSGANVLTF. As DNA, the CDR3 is TGTGCCAGCAGTTCCCGGACTCACAGCTCTGGGGCCAACGTCCTGACTTTC.

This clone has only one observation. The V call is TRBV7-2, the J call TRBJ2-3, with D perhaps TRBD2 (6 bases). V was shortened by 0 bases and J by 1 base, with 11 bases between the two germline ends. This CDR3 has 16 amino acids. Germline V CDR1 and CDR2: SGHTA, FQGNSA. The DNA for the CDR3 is TGTGCCAGCAGCTTAGCGCAGGCTAGCGGCACAGATACGCAGTATTTT. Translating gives CASSLAQASGTDTQYF.

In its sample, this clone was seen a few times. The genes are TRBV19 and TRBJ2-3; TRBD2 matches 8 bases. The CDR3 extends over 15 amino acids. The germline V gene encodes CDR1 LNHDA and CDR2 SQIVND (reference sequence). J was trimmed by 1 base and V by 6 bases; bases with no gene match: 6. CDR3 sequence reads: CASSPGGFRTDTQYF. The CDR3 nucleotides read TGTGCCAGTAGCCCGGGAGGGTTCCGCACAGATACGCAGTATTTT. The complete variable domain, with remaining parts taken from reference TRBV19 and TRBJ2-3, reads DGGITQSPKYLFRKEGQNVTLSCEQNLNHDAMYWYRQDPGQGLRLIYYSQIVNDFQKGDIAEGYSVSREKKESFPLTVTSAQKNPTAFYLCASSPGGFRTDTQYFGPGTRLTVL.

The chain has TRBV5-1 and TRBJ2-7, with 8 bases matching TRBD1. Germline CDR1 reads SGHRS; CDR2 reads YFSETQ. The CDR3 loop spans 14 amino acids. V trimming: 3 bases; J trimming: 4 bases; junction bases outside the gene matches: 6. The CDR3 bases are TGCGCCAGCAGCTCTGGGACAGGTGGTTACGAGCAGTACTTC. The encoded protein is CASSSGTGGYEQYF. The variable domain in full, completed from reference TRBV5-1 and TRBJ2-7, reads KAGVTQTPRYLIKTRGQQVTLSCSPISGHRSVSWYQQTPGQGLQFLFEYFSETQRNKGNFPGRFSGRQFSNSRSEMNVSTLELGDSALYLCASSSGTGGYEQYFGPGTRLTVT.

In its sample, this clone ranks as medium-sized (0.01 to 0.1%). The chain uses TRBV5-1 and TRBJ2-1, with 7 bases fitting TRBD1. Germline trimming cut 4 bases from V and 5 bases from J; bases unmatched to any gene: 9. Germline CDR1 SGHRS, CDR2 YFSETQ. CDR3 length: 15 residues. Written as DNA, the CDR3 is TGCGCCAGCAGCCCGCAAGGACAGGAGCACAATGAGCAGTTCTTC. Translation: CASSPQGQEHNEQFF.

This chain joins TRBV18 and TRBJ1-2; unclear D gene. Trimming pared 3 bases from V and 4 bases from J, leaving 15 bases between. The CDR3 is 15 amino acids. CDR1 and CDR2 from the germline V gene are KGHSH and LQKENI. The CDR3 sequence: CASSPPEDEIYGYTF. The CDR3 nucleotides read TGTGCCAGCTCACCCCCGGAGGACGAAATCTATGGCTACACCTTC. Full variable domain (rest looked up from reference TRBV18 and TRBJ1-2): NAGVMQNPRHLVRRRGQEARLRCSPMKGHSHVYWYRQLPEEGLKFMVYLQKENIIDESGMPKERFSAEFPKEGPSILRIQQVVRGDSAAYFCASSPPEDEIYGYTFGSGTRLTVV.

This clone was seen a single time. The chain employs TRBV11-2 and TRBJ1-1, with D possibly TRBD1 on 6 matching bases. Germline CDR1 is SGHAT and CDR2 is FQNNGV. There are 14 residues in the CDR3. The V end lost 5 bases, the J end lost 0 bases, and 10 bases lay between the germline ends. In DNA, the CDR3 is TGTGCCAGCAGCCCCGGACAGATGAACACTGAAGCTTTCTTT. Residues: CASSPGQMNTEAFF.

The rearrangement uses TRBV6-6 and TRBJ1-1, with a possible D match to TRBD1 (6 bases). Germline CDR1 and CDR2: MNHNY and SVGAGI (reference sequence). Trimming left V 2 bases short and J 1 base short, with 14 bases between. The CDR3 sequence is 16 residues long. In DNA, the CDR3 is TGTGCCAGCAGTTACCCGACAGGTTATAGGAACACTGAAGCTTTCTTT. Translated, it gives CASSYPTGYRNTEAFF.

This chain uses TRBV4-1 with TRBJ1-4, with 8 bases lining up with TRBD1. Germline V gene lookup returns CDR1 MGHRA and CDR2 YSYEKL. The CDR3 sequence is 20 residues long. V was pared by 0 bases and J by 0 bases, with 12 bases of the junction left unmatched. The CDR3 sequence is CASSQDGAGTGDATNEKLFF. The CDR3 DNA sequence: TGCGCCAGCAGCCAAGATGGAGCCGGGACAGGAGATGCAACTAATGAAAAACTGTTTTTT.

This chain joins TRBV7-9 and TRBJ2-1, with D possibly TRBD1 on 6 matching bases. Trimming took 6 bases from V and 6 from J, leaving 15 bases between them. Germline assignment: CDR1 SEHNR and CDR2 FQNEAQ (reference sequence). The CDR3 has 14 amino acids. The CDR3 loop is CASSLRAGANEQFF. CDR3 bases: TGTGCCAGCAGTTTGCGGGCAGGGGCCAATGAGCAGTTCTTC.

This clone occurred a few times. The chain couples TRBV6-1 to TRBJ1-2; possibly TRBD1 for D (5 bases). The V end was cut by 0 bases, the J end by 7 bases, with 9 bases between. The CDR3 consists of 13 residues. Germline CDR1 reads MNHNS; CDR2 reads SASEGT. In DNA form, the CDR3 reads TGTGCCAGCAGTGAAGCGCTGGGGGGTGGCTACACCTTC. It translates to CASSEALGGGYTF.

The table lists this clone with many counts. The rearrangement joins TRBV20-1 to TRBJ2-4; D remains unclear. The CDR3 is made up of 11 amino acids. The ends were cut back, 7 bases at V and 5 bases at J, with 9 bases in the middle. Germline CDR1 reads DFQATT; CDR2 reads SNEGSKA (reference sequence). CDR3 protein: CSGFAENIQYF. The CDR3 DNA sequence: TGCAGTGGGTTCGCGGAAAACATTCAGTACTTC.

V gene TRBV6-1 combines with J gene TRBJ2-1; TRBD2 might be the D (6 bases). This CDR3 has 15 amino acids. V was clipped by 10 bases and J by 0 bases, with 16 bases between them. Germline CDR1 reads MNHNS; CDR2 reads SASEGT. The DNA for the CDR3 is TGTGCCACCGAGGGCGGGACGAGCTCCTACAATGAGCAGTTCTTC. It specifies CATEGGTSSYNEQFF.

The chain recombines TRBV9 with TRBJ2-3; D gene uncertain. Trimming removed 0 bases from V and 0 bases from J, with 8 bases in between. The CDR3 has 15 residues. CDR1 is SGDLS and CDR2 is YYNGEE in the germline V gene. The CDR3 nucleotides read TGTGCCAGCAGCGTAGCTCTTCTTAGCACAGATACGCAGTATTTT. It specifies CASSVALLSTDTQYF. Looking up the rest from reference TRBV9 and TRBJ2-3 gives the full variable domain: DSGVTQTPKHLITATGQRVTLRCSPRSGDLSVYWYQQSLDQGLQFLIQYYNGEERAKGNILERFSAQQFPDLHSELNLSSLELGDSALYFCASSVALLSTDTQYFGPGTRLTVL.

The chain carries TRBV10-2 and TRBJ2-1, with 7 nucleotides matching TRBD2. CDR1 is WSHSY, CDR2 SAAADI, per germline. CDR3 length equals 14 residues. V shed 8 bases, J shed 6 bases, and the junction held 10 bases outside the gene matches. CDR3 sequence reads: CASRGGTSANEQFF. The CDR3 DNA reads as TGCGCCAGCCGGGGAGGAACTAGCGCCAATGAGCAGTTCTTC.

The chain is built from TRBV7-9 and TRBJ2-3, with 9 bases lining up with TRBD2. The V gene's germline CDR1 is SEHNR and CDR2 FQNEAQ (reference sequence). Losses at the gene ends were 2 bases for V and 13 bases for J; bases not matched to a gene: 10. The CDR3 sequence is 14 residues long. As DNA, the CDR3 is TGTGCCAGCAGCTTAAATAGCGGGGGCCAGGAGGAGTATTTT. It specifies CASSLNSGGQEEYF.

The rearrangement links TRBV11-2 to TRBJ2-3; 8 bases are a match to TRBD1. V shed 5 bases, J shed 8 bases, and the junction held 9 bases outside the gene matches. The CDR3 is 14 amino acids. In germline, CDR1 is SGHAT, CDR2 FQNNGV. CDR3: CASSRTGLMGTQYF. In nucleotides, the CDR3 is TGTGCCAGCAGCCGGACAGGGTTAATGGGTACGCAGTATTTT. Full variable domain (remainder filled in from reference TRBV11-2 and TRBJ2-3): EAGVAQSPRYKIIEKRQSVAFWCNPISGHATLYWYQQILGQGPKLLIQFQNNGVVDDSQLPKDRFSAERLKGVDSTLKIQPAKLEDSAVYLCASSRTGLMGTQYFGPGTRLTVL.